The table lists the clone carrying this T cell receptor beta chain with a few counts. TCRdb analysed the RT-PCR reads with MiXCR anew, one entry per CDR3 protein. Found here are about 570,000 distinct CDR3 sequences, 10% to 12% of them singletons; the top ten hold around 10%. This specimen comes from a study of response to subunit inactivated influenza vaccine. The same data also contributed to another study, on T cells expressing NK-cell markers. Per that study: For TCR beta, cDNA was produced by 5'RACE template switching with UMIs. Most of the eight sequenced donors were HCMV-seropositive; one was seronegative.

The origin of this receptor is a man aged 50-60 years who received an inactivated influenza vaccine. This sample comprised PBMCs from blood, obtained on the day of vaccination.

The CDR3 reads CATSLAGPYNEQFF. The CDR3, as DNA: TGTGCCACCAGTCTCGCGGGCCCTTACAATGAGCAGTTCTTC. The genes are TRBV24-1 and TRBJ2-1; TRBD2 might be the D (5 bases). This CDR3 is 14 amino acids long. Germline V gene sequence: CDR1 KGHDR, CDR2 SFDVKD. With 6 bases removed from V and 4 bases from J, the gap between germline ends came to 12 bases.